This TCR beta chain originates from a study of blood T cell repertoires in COVID-19. Study-wide context: The samples span acute and convalescent COVID-19 from the United States, Italy and Spain. PBMCs, B-cell-depleted T cells, or T cells provided the cDNA or gDNA that made up the material.

In the authors' workflow: Reference gene primer amplification gave estimated nucleated cell counts. Generated by immunoSEQ multiplex PCR, the TCRdb table keeps only in-frame clones and is missing some. For V, J and clone size, that table is used; D and trimming come from the DNA. The data show about 370,000 clones, roughly nine tenths seen once. This CDR3 is built from 15 residues. Trimming stripped 10 bases from V and 3 bases from J, with 18 bases between. In germline, CDR1 is ENHRY, CDR2 SYGVKD. For recovered donors of Cohort 3, there were two negative PCRs, clearance, or symptom resolution. Sequenced material: PBMCs or T cells enriched from blood (not recorded which). This clonotype originated in a man aged 18 to 29 who had recovered from COVID-19. The chain couples TRBV10-3 to TRBJ2-2; D is unresolved. The chain's CDR3 is CATSRADIDTGELFF. In DNA, the CDR3 is TGTGCCACCAGCCGCGCAGACATTGACACCGGGGAGCTGTTTTTT.